Sequencing of this TCR beta chain was carried out in a study of T cell changes during pregnancy in multiple sclerosis. Generated by immunoSEQ multiplex PCR, the TCRdb table keeps only in-frame clones and is missing some. The repertoire holds under 65,000 clones, with about 94% as singletons. This CDR3 has 15 amino acids. Per the germline V gene, CDR1 is MNHEY and CDR2 is SMNVEV (reference sequence). The V end was cut by 5 bases, the J end by 7 bases, with 21 bases between. The sequenced sample was CD8+ T cells from peripheral blood mononuclear cells, obtained after pregnancy. The chain combines TRBV27 with TRBJ2-7; D is perhaps TRBD1 (6 bases). This TCR was recovered from a female donor with multiple sclerosis, enrolled in a pregnancy study. The CDR3 protein is CASSVSSGTSREQYF. In nucleotides, the CDR3 is TGTGCCAGCAGTGTTTCCTCCGGGACATCGAGGGAGCAGTACTTC.